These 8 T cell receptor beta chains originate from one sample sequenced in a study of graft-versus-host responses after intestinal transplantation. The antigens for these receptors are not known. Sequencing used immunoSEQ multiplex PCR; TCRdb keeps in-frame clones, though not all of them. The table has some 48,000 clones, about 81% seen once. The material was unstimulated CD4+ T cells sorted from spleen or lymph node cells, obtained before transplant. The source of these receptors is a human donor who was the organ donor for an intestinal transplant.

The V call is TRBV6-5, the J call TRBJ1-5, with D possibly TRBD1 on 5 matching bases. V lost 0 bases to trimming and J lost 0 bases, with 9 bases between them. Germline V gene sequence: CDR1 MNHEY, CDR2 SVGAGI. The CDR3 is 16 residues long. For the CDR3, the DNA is TGTGCCAGCAGTTACTCGGACATGTATAGCAATCAGCCCCAGCATTTT. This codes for CASSYSDMYSNQPQHF.

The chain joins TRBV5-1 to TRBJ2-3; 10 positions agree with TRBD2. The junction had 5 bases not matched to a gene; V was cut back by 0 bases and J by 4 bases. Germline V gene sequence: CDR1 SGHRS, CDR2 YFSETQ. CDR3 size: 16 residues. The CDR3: CASSLASGRRSDTQYF. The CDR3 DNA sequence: TGCGCCAGCAGCTTGGCTAGCGGGAGAAGGTCAGATACGCAGTATTTT.

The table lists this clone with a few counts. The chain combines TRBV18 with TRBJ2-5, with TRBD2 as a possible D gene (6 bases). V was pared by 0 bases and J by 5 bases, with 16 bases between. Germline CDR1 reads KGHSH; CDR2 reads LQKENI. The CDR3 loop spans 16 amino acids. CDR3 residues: CASSPPRLGGTETQYF. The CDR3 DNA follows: TGTGCCAGCTCACCACCGAGGCTAGGAGGGACGGAGACCCAGTACTTC.

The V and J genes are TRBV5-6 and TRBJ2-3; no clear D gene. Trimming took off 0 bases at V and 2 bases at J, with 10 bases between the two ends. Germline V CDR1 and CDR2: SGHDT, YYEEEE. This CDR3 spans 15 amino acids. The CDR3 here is CASSLGQSPTDTQYF. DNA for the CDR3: TGTGCCAGCAGCTTGGGGCAGTCTCCCACAGATACGCAGTATTTT.

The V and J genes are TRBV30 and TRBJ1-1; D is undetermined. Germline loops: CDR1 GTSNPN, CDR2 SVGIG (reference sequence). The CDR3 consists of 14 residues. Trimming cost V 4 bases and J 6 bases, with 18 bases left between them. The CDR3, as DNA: TGTGCCTGGAAGTCGGAAGCTCGAGGCGCTGAAGCTTTCTTT. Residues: CAWKSEARGAEAFF.

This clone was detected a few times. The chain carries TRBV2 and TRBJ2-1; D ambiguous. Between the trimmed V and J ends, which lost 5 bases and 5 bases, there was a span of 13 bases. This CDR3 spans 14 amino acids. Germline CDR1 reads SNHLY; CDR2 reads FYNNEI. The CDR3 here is CASSRLPSNNEQFF. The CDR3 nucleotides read TGTGCCAGCAGTCGACTCCCTTCAAACAATGAGCAGTTCTTC.

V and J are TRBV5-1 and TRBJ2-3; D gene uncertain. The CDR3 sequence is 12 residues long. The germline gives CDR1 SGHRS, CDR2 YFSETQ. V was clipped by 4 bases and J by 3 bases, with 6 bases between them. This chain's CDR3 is CASSLRTDTQYF. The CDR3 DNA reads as TGCGCCAGCAGCCTACGGACAGATACGCAGTATTTT.

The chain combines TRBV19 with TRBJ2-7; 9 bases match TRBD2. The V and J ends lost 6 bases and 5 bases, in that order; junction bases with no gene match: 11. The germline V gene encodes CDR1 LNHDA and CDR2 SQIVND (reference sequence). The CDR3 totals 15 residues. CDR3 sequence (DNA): TGTGCCAGTAGCCTCCACCTAGCGGGATATAACGAGCAGTACTTC. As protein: CASSLHLAGYNEQYF.